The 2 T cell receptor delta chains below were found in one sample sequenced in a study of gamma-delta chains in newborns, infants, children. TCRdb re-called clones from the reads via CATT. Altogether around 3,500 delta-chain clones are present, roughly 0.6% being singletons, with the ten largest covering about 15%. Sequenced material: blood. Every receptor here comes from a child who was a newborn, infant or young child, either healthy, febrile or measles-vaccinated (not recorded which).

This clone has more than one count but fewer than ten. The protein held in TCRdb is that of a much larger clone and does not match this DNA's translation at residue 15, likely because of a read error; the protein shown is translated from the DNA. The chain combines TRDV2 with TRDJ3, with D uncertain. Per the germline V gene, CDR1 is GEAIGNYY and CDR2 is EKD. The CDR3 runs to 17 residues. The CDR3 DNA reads TGTGCCTGTGACAGTGTGAACAAACCGTGGGACACCCGACAGACGTTTTTC. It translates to CACDSVNKPWDTRQTFF.

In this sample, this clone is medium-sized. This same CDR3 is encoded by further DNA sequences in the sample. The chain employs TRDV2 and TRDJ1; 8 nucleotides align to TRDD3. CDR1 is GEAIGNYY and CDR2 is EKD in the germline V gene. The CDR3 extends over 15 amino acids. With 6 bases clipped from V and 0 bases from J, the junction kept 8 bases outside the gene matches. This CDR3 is CACHALGGYTDKLIF. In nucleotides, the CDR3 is TGTGCCTGTCACGCTCTTGGGGGATACACCGATAAACTCATCTTT.